The T cell receptor beta chain under discussion was sequenced for a study of CXCR3-negative and CXCR3-positive naive CD8 T cells. Study-level findings and limits: For CXCR3-positive naive cells, TRB CDR3s were more hydrophobic than those of CXCR3-negative naive cells.

Notes on this clonotype: The antigen is not known.

UMI-labeled 5' RACE yielded the TRB cDNA libraries. With the 5' RACE reads reprocessed, TCRdb shows one record per CDR3 protein and no DNA. This listing includes approximately 65,000 distinct CDR3 sequences. Material for sequencing was naive CXCR3+ CD8+ T cells from blood. Subset here: CD45RO-CCR7+CD27+CD95- naive CD8+ T cells expressing CXCR3 (TNR3+). This clonotype was sampled from a human donor in good health. Some clones in this sample may be carry-over from other donors' samples.

Here the CDR3 reads CSVELRTMVAGGRGTDTQYF. V gene TRBV29-1 combines with J gene TRBJ2-3; TCRdb proposes TRBD2, but this gene call is untestable without DNA. The germline CDR1 and CDR2 sequences are SQVTM and ANQGSEA. This CDR3 has 20 amino acids.